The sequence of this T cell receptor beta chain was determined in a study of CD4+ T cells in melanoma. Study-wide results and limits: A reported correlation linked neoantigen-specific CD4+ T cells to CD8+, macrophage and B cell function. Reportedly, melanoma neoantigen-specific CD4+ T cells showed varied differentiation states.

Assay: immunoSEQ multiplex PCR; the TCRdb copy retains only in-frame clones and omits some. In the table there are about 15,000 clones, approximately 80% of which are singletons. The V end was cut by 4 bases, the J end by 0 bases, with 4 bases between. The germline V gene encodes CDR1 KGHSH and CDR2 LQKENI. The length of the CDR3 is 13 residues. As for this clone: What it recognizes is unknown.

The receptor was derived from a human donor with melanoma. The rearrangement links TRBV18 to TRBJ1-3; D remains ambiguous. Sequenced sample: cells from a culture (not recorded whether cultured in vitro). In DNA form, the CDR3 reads TGTGCCAGCTCACGTGACTCTGGAAACACCATATATTTT. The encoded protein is CASSRDSGNTIYF.